What follows are 17 T cell receptor beta chains derived from one specimen sequenced in a study of patients and donors after allogeneic stem cell transplantation. TCRdb used MiXCR to reprocess the RT-PCR reads, holding one entry per CDR3 protein. The sample holds 200,000 to 250,000 distinct CDR3 sequences, over 12% seen once. The specimen sequenced was blood, either unsorted or a sorted T cell fraction (not recorded which). These receptors were collected from a human donor who was either an allogeneic HSCT recipient or a stem cell or donor lymphocyte infusion donor (not recorded which). It is not recorded whose cells these are; they may come from a transplant donor.

There are a few counts of this clonotype. This chain uses TRBV30 with TRBJ2-7, with D possibly TRBD2 on 6 matching bases. Germline loops: CDR1 GTSNPN, CDR2 SVGIG (reference sequence). Trimming cost V 0 bases and J 7 bases, with 10 bases left between them. This CDR3 is 12 amino acids long. CDR3 protein: CAWSVRRVEQYF. DNA for the CDR3: TGTGCCTGGAGTGTAAGGAGGGTAGAGCAGTACTTC. The full variable domain, its missing parts supplied by reference TRBV30 and TRBJ2-7, is SQTIHQWPATLVQPVGSPLSLECTVEGTSNPNLYWYRQAAGRGLQLLFYSVGIGQISSEVPQNLSASRPQDRQFILSSKKLLLSDSGFYLCAWSVRRVEQYFGPGTRLTVT.

The DNA for the CDR3 is TGCGCCAGCAGCCATCGACAGAGCAATCAGCCCCAGCATTTT. As protein: CASSHRQSNQPQHF. The chain recombines TRBV4-3 with TRBJ1-5; D may be TRBD1 (5 bases). Germline CDR1 reads LGHNA; CDR2 reads YSLEER. CDR3 length: 14 residues. V dropped 3 bases and J dropped 1 base, with 7 bases sitting between them.

This clonotype turned up a few times. This chain connects TRBV7-3 to TRBJ2-7, with D maybe TRBD2 (6 bases). In germline, CDR1 is SGHTA, CDR2 FQGTGA. Trimming cost V 5 bases and J 0 bases, with 11 bases left between them. There are 14 residues in the CDR3. CDR3 DNA: TGTGCCAGCAGCCCGGGACTCCTCTCCTACGAGCAGTACTTC. It is translated as CASSPGLLSYEQYF.

The chain recombines TRBV7-8 with TRBJ1-1; 10 bases are shared with TRBD1. This CDR3 region has 15 residues. The junction had 7 bases not matched to a gene; V was cut back by 5 bases and J by 4 bases. In germline, CDR1 is SGHVS, CDR2 FQNEAQ. The CDR3 nucleotides are TGTGCCAGCAGCCCAGGGACAGGGGCAGTCACTGAAGCTTTCTTT. This gives the protein CASSPGTGAVTEAFF.

The chain has TRBV20-1 and TRBJ2-5; 7 bases align to TRBD2. J gave up 5 bases and V 8 bases, and 8 bases lay outside the gene matches. CDR3 length: 12 amino acids. Germline CDR1 DFQATT, CDR2 SNEGSKA (reference sequence). CDR3 protein: CSSNAGDETQYF. The CDR3 DNA reads as TGCAGTTCTAACGCGGGGGATGAGACCCAGTACTTC.

This clonotype showed up just a few times. The V and J genes are TRBV30 and TRBJ1-2; D not certain. The germline V and J ends were trimmed by 0 bases and 3 bases, with 8 bases remaining between them. CDR3 length: 13 residues. CDR1 GTSNPN and CDR2 SVGIG come from the germline V gene (reference sequence). CDR3 region: CAWSVSRDYGYTF. The CDR3 nucleotides read TGTGCCTGGAGTGTTTCCAGAGACTATGGCTACACCTTC.

The V gene is TRBV7-2, the J gene TRBJ1-2; 8 nucleotides align to TRBD1. The length of the CDR3 is 16 residues. CDR1 is SGHTA, CDR2 FQGNSA, per germline. Trimming at V came to 5 bases and at J to 2 bases, leaving 10 bases not matched to a gene. The CDR3 DNA reads as TGTGCCAGCAGCCTGGGGACAGGACAGATCAACTATGGCTACACCTTC. Residues: CASSLGTGQINYGYTF.

The V and J genes are TRBV4-2 and TRBJ2-7; 8 nucleotides agree with TRBD2. Germline assignment: CDR1 LGHNA and CDR2 YNFKEQ. V lost 11 bases and J lost 5; bases outside the gene matches: 14. This CDR3 spans 14 amino acids. CDR3 bases: TGTGCCGCGGTAGTCGGGGGGGGCCTGGACGAGCAGTACTTC. Translation gives CAAVVGGGLDEQYF.

This clonotype came up a few times. The CDR3 nucleotides read TGTGCCAGCCCTCCGACAGGGGTGAACACTGAAGCTTTCTTT. It specifies CASPPTGVNTEAFF. This sequence joins TRBV19 and TRBJ1-1, with 8 positions matching TRBD1. This CDR3 is 14 amino acids long. The germline gives CDR1 LNHDA, CDR2 SQIVND (reference sequence). After removal of 9 bases from V and 0 bases from J, the junction contained 6 bases not matched to a gene. Supplemented by reference TRBV19 and TRBJ1-1, the full variable domain reads DGGITQSPKYLFRKEGQNVTLSCEQNLNHDAMYWYRQDPGQGLRLIYYSQIVNDFQKGDIAEGYSVSREKKESFPLTVTSAQKNPTAFYLCASPPTGVNTEAFFGQGTRLTVV.

About this clonotype: A read error may explain this, as a much larger clone is one base away. V and J are TRBV27 and TRBJ1-2; TRBD1 aligns across 8 bases. Germline V gene sequence: CDR1 MNHEY, CDR2 SMNVEV (reference sequence). The CDR3 has 15 residues. CDR3: CACSFARGREYGYTF. In DNA, the CDR3 is TGTGCCTGCAGTTTCGCCAGGGGGCGGGAATATGGCTACACCTTC.

Ten or more counts support this clonotype. The chain joins TRBV5-1 to TRBJ2-2, with TRBD1 matching 7 bases. This CDR3 region has 16 residues. The J segment lost 0 bases and the V segment lost 4 bases, leaving 6 bases of the junction unmatched. Germline V gives CDR1 SGHRS, CDR2 YFSETQ. The CDR3 DNA sequence: TGCGCCAGCAGCGTTACCGGGACAGCGAACACCGGGGAGCTGTTTTTT. It specifies CASSVTGTANTGELFF.

The gene calls are TRBV3-1 and TRBJ2-2; TRBD2 aligns across 10 bases. The length of the CDR3 is 16 residues. Trimming cost V 1 base and J 6 bases; bases outside gene matches: 5. From germline, CDR1 is LGHDT and CDR2 YNNKEL (reference sequence). The CDR3 DNA follows: TGTGCCAGCAGCCAAGGAGCGGGGGGGCCGGCCGGGGAGCTGTTTTTT. It translates to CASSQGAGGPAGELFF.

This clonotype was detected ten times or more. The V call is TRBV5-6, the J call TRBJ2-1, with 8 bases aligning to TRBD1. Trimming at V came to 0 bases and at J to 3 bases, leaving 2 bases not matched to a gene. This CDR3 is 15 amino acids long. The germline V gene has CDR1 SGHDT and CDR2 YYEEEE. In nucleotides, the CDR3 is TGTGCCAGCAGCTTGGTGGGACAGGTCTACAATGAGCAGTTCTTC. Its protein product is CASSLVGQVYNEQFF.

This clonotype was observed at least ten times. This rearrangement joins TRBV5-1 to TRBJ2-3; a possible D gene is TRBD2 (6 bases). The V and J ends lost 4 bases and 4 bases respectively, with 10 bases between them. Germline V CDR1 and CDR2: SGHRS, YFSETQ. The CDR3 runs to 13 residues. DNA for the CDR3: TGCGCCAGCAGCGGCGGAGGGGCAGATACGCAGTATTTT. It yields the protein CASSGGGADTQYF.

In its sample, this clonotype was seen a few times. V usage is TRBV6-4 and J usage is TRBJ2-3; D gene ambiguous. The CDR3 runs to 14 residues. CDR1 and CDR2 from the germline V gene are MRHNA and SNTAGT. With 0 bases removed from V and 3 bases from J, the gap between germline ends came to 7 bases. CDR3 nucleotides: TGTGCCAGCAGTGACTCTCTAGATACAGATACGCAGTATTTT. It translates to CASSDSLDTDTQYF.

This clonotype was found a few times. V gene TRBV5-1 combines with J gene TRBJ2-7; D might be TRBD1 (6 bases). V was cut by 0 bases and J by 2 bases, with 12 bases left in between. Germline loops: CDR1 SGHRS, CDR2 YFSETQ. CDR3 length equals 15 residues. CDR3 protein: CASSLGTDSPYEQYF. The CDR3 DNA reads as TGCGCCAGCAGCTTGGGGACAGATAGTCCCTACGAGCAGTACTTC.

The chain carries TRBV7-2 and TRBJ1-6; D gene ambiguous. This CDR3 is built from 13 residues. Between the trimmed V and J ends, which lost 2 bases and 5 bases, there was a span of 4 bases. The germline V gene has CDR1 SGHTA and CDR2 FQGNSA. CDR3: CASSLFDNSPLHF. The CDR3 DNA reads as TGTGCCAGCAGCTTATTCGATAATTCACCCCTCCACTTT.